The T cell receptor (beta chain) described here comes from a study of T-cell reconstitution after alpha-beta-depleted transplantation in children (dated by TCRdb to 2015 to 2016). Context from the whole study: Using TCR repertoire profiling, the study quantitatively followed how T-cell immune reconstitution unfolded in children after TCRalphabeta/CD19-depleted allogeneic hematopoietic cell transplantation.

This clonotype was seen more than once but under ten times. Its antigen specificity is not known. Base qualities are not at hand, and no much larger clone is one base apart. The library was built by means of PCR. The instrument given in TCRdb is Illumina HiSeq 2500. TCR library preparation used molecular barcoding, with unique molecular identifiers applied to normalize quantification of the TCRbeta repertoire. TCRdb itself trimmed the public reads at Q25 with fastp, ran MiXCR and retained productive beta chains. Rows with one shared CDR3 protein collapse into an entry with the most common genes and DNA. This sample has hundreds of thousands of distinct CDR3 sequences in its table, and roughly 15% of those were observed once. 0.85% to 1.3% of the sample is taken by the ten largest. The sequencing used PBMCs from the stem cell graft donor, collected from the stem cell graft. The receptor's source is a human donor who donated a stem cell graft to a child with acute myeloid leukemia.

The bases are TGCAGTGCTGGTGCCCTGGGGCAATACGGGGAGCTGTTTTTT. Its product reads: CSAGALGQYGELFF. The chain links TRBV20-1 with TRBJ2-2, with a weak D call of TRBD1 (5 bases match). Including the terminal cysteine and phenylalanine, the CDR3 comprises 14 residues. The retained sequence is limited to the CDR3, 42 bases, with the frame set at the first base. The CDR1 and CDR2 encoded by the germline V gene (reference sequence) are DFQATT and SNEGSKA. V is reduced by 5 bases and J by 7 bases, leaving a spacing of 17 bases between them.